Below are 3 T cell receptor beta chains sequenced from a single sample in a study of T cells in Graves' hyperthyroidism and ophthalmopathy (dated 2019 in TCRdb). The method behind the library was multiplex PCR. The sequencer listed for this sample is Illumina HiSeq 2000. Amplification of TCR beta CDR3 regions was carried out from RNA transcripts. A first-round RT-PCR of the TCR CDR3 used the HTBI primer set with the Qiagen OneStep RT-PCR kit. The public reads were reprocessed in TCRdb via fastp at Q25 and MiXCR, keeping in-frame beta chains. Every distinct CDR3 protein forms one entry, paired with its most common genes and DNA. The sample data list about 500,000 distinct CDR3 sequences, and 14% of these were observed just once. The ten largest clones capture about a sixth of the sample. Sequencing input: blood. Receptors originate from a woman younger than 35 with Graves' hyperthyroidism.

J is TRBJ2-6 and V is TRBV2, with D perhaps assigned TRBD1 or TRBD2 (5 bases each). Trimming shortened V by 5 bases and J by 0 bases, and 11 bases separated the two germline ends. The CDR3 is 16 residues long. Per germline, CDR1 SNHLY and CDR2 FYNNEI. CDR3 in DNA: TGTGCCAGCAGTTGGGACGGGCGCTCTGGGGCCAACGTCCTGACTTTC. It is translated as CASSWDGRSGANVLTF.

This clonotype came up many times. This chain uses TRBV28 with TRBJ2-5; D not resolved. This CDR3 is built from 16 residues. Germline CDR1 MDHEN, CDR2 SYDVKM. V dropped 3 bases and J dropped 1 base, with 15 bases sitting between them. As DNA, the CDR3 is TGTGCCAGCAGTTTTCACCTTGGGCGGACCCAAGAGACCCAGTACTTC. Translating gives CASSFHLGRTQETQYF.

This clonotype has at least ten counts. The rearrangement joins TRBV12-3 or TRBV12-4 to TRBJ2-3; D perhaps matches TRBD2 (6 bases). V was pared by 5 bases and J by 6 bases, with 18 bases between. This CDR3 region has 15 residues. CDR3 bases: TGTGCCAGCAGTCTTCCGGAATCTGGGGGGGATACGCAGTATTTT. This codes for CASSLPESGGDTQYF.